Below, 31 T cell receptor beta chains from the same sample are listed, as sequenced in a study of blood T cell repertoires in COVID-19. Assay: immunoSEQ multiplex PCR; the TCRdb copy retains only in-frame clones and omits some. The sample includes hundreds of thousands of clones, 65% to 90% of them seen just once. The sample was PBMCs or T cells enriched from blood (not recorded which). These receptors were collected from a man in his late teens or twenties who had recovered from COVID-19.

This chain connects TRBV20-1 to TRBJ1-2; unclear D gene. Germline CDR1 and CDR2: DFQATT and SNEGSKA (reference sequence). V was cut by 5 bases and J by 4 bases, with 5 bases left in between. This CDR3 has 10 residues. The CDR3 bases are TGCAGTGCTTATAGCTATGGCTACACCTTC. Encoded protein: CSAYSYGYTF.

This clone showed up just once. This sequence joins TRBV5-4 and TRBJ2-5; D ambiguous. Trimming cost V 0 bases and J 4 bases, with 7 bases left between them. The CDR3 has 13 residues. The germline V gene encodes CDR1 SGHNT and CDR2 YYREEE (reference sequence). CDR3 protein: CASSLVGGETQYF. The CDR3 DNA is TGTGCCAGCAGCTTGGTAGGCGGAGAGACCCAGTACTTC.

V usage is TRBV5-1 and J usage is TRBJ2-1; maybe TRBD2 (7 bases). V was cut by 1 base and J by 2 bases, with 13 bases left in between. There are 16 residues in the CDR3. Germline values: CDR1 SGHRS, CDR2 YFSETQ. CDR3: CASSLTGAGAYNEQFF. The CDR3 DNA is TGCGCCAGCAGCTTGACGGGGGCGGGAGCCTACAATGAGCAGTTCTTC.

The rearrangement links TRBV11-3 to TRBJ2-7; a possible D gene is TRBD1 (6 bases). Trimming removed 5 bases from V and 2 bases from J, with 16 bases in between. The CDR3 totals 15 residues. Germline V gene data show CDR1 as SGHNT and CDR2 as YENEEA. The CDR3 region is CASSPRGTGTYEQYF. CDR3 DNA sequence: TGTGCCAGCAGCCCACGTGGCACAGGGACCTACGAGCAGTACTTC. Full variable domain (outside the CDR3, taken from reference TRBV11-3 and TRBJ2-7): EAGVVQSPRYKIIEKKQPVAFWCNPISGHNTLYWYLQNLGQGPELLIRYENEEAVDDSQLPKDRFSAERLKGVDSTLKIQPAELGDSAVYLCASSPRGTGTYEQYFGPGTRLTVT.

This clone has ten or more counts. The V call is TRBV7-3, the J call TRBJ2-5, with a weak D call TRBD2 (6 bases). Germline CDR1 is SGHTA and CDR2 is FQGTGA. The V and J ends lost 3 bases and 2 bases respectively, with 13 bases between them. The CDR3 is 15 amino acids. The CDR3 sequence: CASSLTAGSQETQYF. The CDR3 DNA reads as TGTGCCAGCAGCTTGACGGCGGGAAGTCAAGAGACCCAGTACTTC.

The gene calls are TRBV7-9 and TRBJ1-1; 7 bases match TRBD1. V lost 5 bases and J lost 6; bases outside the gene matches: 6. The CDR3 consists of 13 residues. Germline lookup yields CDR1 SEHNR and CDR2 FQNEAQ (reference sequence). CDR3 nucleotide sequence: TGTGCCAGCAGCCCTCGACAGGGTCCTGAAGCTTTCTTT. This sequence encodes CASSPRQGPEAFF.

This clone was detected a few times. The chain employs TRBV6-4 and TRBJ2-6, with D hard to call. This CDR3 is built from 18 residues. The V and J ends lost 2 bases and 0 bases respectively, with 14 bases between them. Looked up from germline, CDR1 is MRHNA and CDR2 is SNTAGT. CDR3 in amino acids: CASSDPTSGASGANVLTF. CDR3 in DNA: TGTGCCAGCAGTGACCCCACGTCAGGTGCCTCTGGGGCCAACGTCCTGACTTTC.

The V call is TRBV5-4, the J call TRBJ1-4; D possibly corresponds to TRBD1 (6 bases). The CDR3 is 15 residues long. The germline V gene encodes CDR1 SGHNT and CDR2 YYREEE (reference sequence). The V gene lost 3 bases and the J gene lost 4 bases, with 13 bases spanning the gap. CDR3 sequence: CASSSKQGYNEKLFF. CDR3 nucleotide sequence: TGTGCCAGCAGCTCAAAACAGGGTTATAATGAAAAACTGTTTTTT.

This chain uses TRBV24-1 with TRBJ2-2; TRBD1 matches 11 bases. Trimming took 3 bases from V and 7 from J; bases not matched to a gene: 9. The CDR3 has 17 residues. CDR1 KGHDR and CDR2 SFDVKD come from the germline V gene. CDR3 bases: TGTGCCACCAGTGATACCCCGGGACAGGGGGTAATCGGGGAGCTGTTTTTT. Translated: CATSDTPGQGVIGELFF.

CDR3 in amino acids: CSAPGRQGKRFF. The DNA of the CDR3 is TGCAGCGCCCCAGGCAGACAGGGGAAAAGGTTCTTC. The V and J genes are TRBV29-1 and TRBJ2-1; 8 bases align to TRBD1. Per the germline V gene, CDR1 is SQVTM and CDR2 is ANQGSEA. CDR3 length: 12 amino acids. V shed 7 bases, J shed 15 bases, and the junction held 14 bases outside the gene matches.

CDR3 in DNA: TGTGCCAGCAGTGATGAGGGAGAGACCCAGTACTTC. It codes for CASSDEGETQYF. V is TRBV2 and J is TRBJ2-5, with a possible D match to TRBD2 (5 bases). CDR1 is SNHLY and CDR2 is FYNNEI in the germline V gene. The V gene lost 3 bases and the J gene lost 4 bases, with 6 bases spanning the gap. The CDR3 sequence is 12 residues long.

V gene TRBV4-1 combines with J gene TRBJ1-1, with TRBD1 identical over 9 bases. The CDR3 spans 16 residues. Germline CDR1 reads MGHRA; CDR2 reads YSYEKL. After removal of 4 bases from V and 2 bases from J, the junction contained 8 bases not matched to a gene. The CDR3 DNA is TGCGCCAGCAGCCGTACGGGACAGGGACCTAACACTGAAGCTTTCTTT. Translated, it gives CASSRTGQGPNTEAFF.

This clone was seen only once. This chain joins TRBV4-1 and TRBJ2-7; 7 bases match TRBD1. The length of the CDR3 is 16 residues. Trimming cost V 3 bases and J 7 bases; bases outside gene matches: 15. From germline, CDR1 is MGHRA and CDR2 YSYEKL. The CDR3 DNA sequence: TGCGCCAGCAGCCATCAACCGGGGACAGACCTAGGGGAGCAGTACTTC. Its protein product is CASSHQPGTDLGEQYF.

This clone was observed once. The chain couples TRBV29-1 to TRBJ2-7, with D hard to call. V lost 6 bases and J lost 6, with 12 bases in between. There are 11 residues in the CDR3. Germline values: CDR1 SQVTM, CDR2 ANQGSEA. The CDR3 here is CSVQDLGEQYF. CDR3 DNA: TGCAGCGTCCAGGATTTGGGCGAGCAGTACTTC.

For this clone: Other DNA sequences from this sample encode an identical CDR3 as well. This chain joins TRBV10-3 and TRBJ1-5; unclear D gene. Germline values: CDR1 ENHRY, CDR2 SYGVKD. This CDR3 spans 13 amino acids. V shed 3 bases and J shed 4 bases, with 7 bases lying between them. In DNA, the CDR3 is TGTGCCATCAGTGACACGGGTAATCAGCCCCAGCATTTT. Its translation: CAISDTGNQPQHF.

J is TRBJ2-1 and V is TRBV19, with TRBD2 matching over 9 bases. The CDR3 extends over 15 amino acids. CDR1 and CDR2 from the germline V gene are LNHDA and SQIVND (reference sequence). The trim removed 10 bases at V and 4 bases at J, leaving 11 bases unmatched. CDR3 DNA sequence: TGTGCCACCGCCCGAGGGCTAGCGGGGTACAATGAGCAGTTCTTC. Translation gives CATARGLAGYNEQFF.

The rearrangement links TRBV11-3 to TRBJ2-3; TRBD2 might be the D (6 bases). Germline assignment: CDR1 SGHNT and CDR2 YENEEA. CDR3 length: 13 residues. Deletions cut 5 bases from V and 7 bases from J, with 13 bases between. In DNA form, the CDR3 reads TGTGCCAGCAGCCCACGTGGGGGGTATACGCAGTATTTT. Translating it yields CASSPRGGYTQYF. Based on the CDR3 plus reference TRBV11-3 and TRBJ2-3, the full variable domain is EAGVVQSPRYKIIEKKQPVAFWCNPISGHNTLYWYLQNLGQGPELLIRYENEEAVDDSQLPKDRFSAERLKGVDSTLKIQPAELGDSAVYLCASSPRGGYTQYFGPGTRLTVL.

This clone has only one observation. CDR3 DNA sequence: TGTGCCAGCAGTTCCTTGACTAGCACGGTCGCCAATGAGCAGTTCTTC. This codes for CASSSLTSTVANEQFF. The chain is built from TRBV28 and TRBJ2-1; 7 nucleotides match TRBD2. V gave up 4 bases and J gave up 6 bases; unmatched junction bases: 12. The CDR3 is made up of 16 amino acids. Germline values: CDR1 MDHEN, CDR2 SYDVKM.

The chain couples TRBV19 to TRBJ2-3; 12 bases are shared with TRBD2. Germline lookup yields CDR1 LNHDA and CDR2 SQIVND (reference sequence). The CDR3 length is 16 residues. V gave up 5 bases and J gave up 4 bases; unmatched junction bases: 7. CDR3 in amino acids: CASSSRLAGEPDTQYF. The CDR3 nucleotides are TGTGCCAGTAGTTCCAGACTAGCGGGAGAACCAGATACGCAGTATTTT.

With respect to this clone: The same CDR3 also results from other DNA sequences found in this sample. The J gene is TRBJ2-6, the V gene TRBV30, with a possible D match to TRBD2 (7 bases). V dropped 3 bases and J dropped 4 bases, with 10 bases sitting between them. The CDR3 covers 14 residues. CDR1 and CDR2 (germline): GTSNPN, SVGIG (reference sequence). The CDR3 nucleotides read TGTGCCTGGAGGCGGGGGCGGGGGGCCAACGTCCTGACTTTC. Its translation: CAWRRGRGANVLTF.

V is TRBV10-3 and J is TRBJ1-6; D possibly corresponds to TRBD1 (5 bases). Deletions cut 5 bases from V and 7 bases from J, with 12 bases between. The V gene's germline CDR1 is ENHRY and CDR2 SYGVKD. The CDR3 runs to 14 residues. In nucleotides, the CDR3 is TGTGCCATCAGTCCGGGGGTAGAAAATTCACCCCTCCACTTT. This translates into CAISPGVENSPLHF.

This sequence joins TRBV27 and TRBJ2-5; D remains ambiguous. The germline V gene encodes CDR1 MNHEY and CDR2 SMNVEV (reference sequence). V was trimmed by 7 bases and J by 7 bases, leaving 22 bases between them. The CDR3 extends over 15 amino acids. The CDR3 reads CASTGARDELGTQYF. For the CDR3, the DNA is TGTGCCAGCACGGGTGCCCGAGACGAGCTAGGGACCCAGTACTTC.

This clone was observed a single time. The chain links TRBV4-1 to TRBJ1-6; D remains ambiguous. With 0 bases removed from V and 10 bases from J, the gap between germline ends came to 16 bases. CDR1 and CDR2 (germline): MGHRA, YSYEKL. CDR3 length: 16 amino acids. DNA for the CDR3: TGCGCCAGCAGCCAAGATCATATAGGGCGGGCGTCACCCCTCCACTTT. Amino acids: CASSQDHIGRASPLHF.

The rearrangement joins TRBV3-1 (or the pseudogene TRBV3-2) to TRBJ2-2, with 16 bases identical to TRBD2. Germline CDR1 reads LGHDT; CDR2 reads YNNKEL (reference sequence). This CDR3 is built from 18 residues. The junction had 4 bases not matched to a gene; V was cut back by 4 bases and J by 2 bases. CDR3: CASSPGTSGGANTGELFF. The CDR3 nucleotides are TGTGCCAGCAGCCCTGGGACTAGCGGGGGGGCTAACACCGGGGAGCTGTTTTTT.

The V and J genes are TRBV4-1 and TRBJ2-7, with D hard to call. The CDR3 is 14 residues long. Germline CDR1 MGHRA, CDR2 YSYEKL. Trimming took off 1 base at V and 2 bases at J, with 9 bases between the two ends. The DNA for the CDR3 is TGCGCCAGCAGCCAAGGGCCTAGAGCCTACGAGCAGTACTTC. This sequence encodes CASSQGPRAYEQYF.

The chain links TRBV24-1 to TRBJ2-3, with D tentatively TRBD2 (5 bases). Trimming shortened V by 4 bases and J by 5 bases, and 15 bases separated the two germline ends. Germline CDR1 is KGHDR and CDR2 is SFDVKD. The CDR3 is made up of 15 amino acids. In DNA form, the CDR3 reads TGTGCCACCAGTGACCCTCGCGGCGGAGGAGATACGCAGTATTTT. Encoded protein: CATSDPRGGGDTQYF.

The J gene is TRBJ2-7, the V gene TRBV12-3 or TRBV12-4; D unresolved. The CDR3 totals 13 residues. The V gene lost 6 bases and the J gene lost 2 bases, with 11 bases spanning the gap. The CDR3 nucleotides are TGTGCCAGCAGACCGACAACAACCTACGAGCAGTACTTC. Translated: CASRPTTTYEQYF.

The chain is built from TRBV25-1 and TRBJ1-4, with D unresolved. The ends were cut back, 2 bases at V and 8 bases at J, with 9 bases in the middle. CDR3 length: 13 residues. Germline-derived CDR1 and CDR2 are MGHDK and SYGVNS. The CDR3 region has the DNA TGTGCCAGCAGTGAAAATCCCTTGGAAAAACTGTTTTTT. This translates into CASSENPLEKLFF.

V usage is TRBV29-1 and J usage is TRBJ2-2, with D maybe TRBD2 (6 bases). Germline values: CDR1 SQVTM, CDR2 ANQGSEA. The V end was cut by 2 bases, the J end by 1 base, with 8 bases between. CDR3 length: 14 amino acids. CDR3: CSVETGRNTGELFF. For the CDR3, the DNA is TGCAGCGTTGAAACCGGGAGGAACACCGGGGAGCTGTTTTTT.

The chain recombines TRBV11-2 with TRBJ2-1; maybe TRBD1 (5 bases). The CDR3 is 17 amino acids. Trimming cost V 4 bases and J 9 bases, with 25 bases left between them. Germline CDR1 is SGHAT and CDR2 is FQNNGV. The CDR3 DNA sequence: TGTGCCAGCAGCTCCAGAAGCAGGGTAAACGTACTAAGTGAGCAGTTCTTC. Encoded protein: CASSSRSRVNVLSEQFF.

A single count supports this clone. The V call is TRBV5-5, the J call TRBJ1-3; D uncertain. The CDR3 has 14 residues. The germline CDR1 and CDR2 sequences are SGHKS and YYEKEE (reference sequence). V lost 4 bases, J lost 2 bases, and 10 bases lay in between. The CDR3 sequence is CASSRTYAGNTIYF. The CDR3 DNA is TGTGCCAGCAGCCGTACTTACGCTGGAAACACCATATATTTT.